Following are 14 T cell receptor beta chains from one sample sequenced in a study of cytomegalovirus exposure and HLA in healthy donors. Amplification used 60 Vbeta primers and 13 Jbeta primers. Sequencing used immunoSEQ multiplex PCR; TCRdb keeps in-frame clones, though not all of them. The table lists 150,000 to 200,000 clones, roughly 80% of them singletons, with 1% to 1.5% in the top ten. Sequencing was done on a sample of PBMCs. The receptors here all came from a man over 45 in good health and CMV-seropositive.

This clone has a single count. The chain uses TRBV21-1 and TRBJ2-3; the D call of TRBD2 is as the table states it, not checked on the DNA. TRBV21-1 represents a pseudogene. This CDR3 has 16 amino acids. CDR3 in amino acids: CASSGGGRAPTDTQYF. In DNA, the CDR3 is TGTGCCAGCAGCGGGGGGGGGAGGGCACCCACAGATACGCAGTATTTT.

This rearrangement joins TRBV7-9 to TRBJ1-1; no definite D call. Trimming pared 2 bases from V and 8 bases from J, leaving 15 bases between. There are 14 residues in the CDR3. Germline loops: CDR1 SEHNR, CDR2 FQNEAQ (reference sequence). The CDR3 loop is CASSLLIDTSEAFF. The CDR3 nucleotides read TGTGCCAGCAGCTTATTGATCGACACCTCGGAAGCTTTCTTT.

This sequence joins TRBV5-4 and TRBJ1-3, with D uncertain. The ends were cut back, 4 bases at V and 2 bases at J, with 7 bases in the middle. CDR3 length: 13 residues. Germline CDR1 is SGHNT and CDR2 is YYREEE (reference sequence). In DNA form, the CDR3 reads TGTGCCAGCAGCACGGGGACTGGAAACACCATATATTTT. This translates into CASSTGTGNTIYF.

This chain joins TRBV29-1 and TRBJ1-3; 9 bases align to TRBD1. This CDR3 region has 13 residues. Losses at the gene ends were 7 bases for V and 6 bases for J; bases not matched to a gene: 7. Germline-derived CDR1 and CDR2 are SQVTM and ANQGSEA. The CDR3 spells CSAETGGKNTIYF. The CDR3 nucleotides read TGCAGCGCCGAGACAGGGGGAAAAAACACCATATATTTT.

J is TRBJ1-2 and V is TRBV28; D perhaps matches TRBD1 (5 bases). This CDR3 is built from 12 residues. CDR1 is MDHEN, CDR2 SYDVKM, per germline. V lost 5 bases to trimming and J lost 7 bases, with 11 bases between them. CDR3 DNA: TGTGCCAGCAGTAATACGGGGGGTGGCTACACCTTC. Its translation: CASSNTGGGYTF.

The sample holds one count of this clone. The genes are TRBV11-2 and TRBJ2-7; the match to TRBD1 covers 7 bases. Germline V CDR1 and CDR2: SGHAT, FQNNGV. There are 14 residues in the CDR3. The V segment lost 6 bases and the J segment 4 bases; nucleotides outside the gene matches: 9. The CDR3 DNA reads TGTGCCAGCAGTCCAGGGGGAGCGGCATACGAGCAGTACTTC. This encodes CASSPGGAAYEQYF. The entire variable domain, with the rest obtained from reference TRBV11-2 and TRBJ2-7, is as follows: EAGVAQSPRYKIIEKRQSVAFWCNPISGHATLYWYQQILGQGPKLLIQFQNNGVVDDSQLPKDRFSAERLKGVDSTLKIQPAKLEDSAVYLCASSPGGAAYEQYFGPGTRLTVT.

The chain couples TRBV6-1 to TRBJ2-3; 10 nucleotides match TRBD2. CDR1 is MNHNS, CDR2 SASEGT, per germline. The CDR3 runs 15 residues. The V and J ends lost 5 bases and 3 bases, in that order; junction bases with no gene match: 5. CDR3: CASSRPGLATDTQYF. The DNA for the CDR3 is TGTGCCAGCAGTCGGCCGGGACTAGCGACAGATACGCAGTATTTT.

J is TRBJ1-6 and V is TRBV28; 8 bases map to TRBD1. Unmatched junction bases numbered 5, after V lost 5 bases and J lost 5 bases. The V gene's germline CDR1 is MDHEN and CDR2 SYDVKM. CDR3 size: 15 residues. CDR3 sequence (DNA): TGTGCCAGCAGTGTACCGGACAGGGATAATTCACCCCTCCACTTT. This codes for CASSVPDRDNSPLHF.

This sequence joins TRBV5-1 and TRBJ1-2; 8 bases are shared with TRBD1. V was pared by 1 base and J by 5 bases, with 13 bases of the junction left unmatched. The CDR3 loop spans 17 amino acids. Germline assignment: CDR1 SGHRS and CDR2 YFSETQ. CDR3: CASSLTPSDRGLYGYTF. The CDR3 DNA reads TGCGCCAGCAGCTTGACCCCCTCAGACAGGGGACTATATGGCTACACCTTC.

The CDR3 nucleotides are TGTGCCAGCAGTGACCTAGCGGGGGGAGAGACCCAGTACTTC. Translated, it gives CASSDLAGGETQYF. V is TRBV25-1 and J is TRBJ2-5; TRBD2 matches at 11 bases. Trimming at V came to 3 bases and at J to 4 bases, leaving 1 base not matched to a gene. Germline V lookup: CDR1 MGHDK, CDR2 SYGVNS. This CDR3 is built from 14 residues.

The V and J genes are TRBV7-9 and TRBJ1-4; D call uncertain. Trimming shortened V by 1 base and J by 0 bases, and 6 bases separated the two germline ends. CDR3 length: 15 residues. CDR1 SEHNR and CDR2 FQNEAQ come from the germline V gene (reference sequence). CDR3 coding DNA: TGTGCCAGCAGCTTAGGCGAAGCAACTAATGAAAAACTGTTTTTT. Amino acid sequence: CASSLGEATNEKLFF.

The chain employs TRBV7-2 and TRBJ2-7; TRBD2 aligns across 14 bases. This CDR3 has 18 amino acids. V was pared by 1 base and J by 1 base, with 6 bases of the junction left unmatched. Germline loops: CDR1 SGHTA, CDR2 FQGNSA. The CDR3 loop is CASSLGTSGRRLSYEQYF. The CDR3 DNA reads TGTGCCAGCAGCTTAGGGACTAGCGGGAGGCGGCTTTCCTACGAGCAGTACTTC. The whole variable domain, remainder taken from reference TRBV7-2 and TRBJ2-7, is GAGVSQSPSNKVTEKGKDVELRCDPISGHTALYWYRQSLGQGLEFLIYFQGNSAPDKSGLPSDRFSAERTGGSVSTLTIQRTQQEDSAVYLCASSLGTSGRRLSYEQYFGPGTRLTVT.

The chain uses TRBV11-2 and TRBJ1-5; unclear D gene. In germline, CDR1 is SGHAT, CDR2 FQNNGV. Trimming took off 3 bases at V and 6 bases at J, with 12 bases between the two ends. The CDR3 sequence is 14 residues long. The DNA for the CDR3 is TGTGCCAGCAGCTTGCGGGCAAACGGTCAGCCCCAGCATTTT. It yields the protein CASSLRANGQPQHF.

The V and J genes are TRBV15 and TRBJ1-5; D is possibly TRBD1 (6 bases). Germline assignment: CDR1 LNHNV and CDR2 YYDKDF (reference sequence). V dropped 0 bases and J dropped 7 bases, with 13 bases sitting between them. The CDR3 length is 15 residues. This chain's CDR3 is CATSRDLGGGQPQHF. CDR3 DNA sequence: TGTGCCACCAGCAGAGACCTAGGGGGTGGGCAGCCCCAGCATTTT.